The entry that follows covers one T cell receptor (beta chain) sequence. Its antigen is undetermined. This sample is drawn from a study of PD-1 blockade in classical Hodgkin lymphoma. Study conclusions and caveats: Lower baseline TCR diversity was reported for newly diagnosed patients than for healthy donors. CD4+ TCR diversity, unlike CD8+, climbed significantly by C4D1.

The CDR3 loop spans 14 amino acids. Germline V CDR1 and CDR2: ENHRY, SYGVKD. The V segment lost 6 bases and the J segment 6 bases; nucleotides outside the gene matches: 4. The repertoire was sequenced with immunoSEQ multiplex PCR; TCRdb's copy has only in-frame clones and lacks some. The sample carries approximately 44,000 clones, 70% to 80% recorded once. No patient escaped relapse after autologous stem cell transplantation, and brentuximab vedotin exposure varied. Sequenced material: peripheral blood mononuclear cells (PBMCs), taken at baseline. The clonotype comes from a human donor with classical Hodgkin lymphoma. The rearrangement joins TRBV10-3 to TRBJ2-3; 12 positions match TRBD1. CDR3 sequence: CAIRGTGGADTQYF. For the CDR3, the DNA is TGTGCCATCAGAGGGACAGGGGGCGCGGATACGCAGTATTTT.